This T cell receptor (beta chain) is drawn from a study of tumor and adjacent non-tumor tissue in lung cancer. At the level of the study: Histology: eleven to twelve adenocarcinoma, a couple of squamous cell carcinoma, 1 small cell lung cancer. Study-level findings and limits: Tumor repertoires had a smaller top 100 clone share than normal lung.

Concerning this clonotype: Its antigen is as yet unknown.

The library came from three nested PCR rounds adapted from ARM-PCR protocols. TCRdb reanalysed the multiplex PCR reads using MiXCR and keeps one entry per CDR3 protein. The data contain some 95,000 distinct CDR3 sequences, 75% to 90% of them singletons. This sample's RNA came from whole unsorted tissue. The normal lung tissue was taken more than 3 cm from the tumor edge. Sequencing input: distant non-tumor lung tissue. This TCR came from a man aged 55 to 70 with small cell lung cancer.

Here the CDR3 DNA reads TGTGCCAGTAGCCGGACAGGGTGGAGCTCCTACGAGCAGTACTTC. Translating it yields CASSRTGWSSYEQYF. V usage is TRBV11-1 and J usage is TRBJ2-7; 8 bases are shared with TRBD1. CDR1 and CDR2 (germline): SGHAT, FQDESV (reference sequence). This CDR3 contains 15 residues. The V and J ends lost 9 bases and 0 bases, in that order; junction bases with no gene match: 10.